Below are 7 T cell receptor beta chains sequenced from a single sample in a study of cytomegalovirus exposure and HLA in healthy donors. The primer mix had 60 Vbeta and 13 Jbeta primers. Some clones are missing from TCRdb's copy, which holds only in-frame ones; the method was immunoSEQ multiplex PCR. Here the sample spans about 120,000 clones, about four fifths being singletons. The sample was PBMCs. These receptors originate from a female donor in good health and CMV-seropositive.

The V and J genes are TRBV30 and TRBJ2-2, with 8 bases that match TRBD2. The trim removed 0 bases at V and 7 bases at J, leaving 7 bases unmatched. CDR3 length: 15 residues. Germline V gives CDR1 GTSNPN, CDR2 SVGIG (reference sequence). This CDR3 reads CAWSVSGGRIGELFF. The CDR3 DNA reads TGTGCCTGGAGTGTATCGGGGGGGCGGATCGGGGAGCTGTTTTTT. The variable domain in full, with the rest retrieved from reference TRBV30 and TRBJ2-2, is SQTIHQWPATLVQPVGSPLSLECTVEGTSNPNLYWYRQAAGRGLQLLFYSVGIGQISSEVPQNLSASRPQDRQFILSSKKLLLSDSGFYLCAWSVSGGRIGELFFGEGSRLTVL.

The chain recombines TRBV5-1 with TRBJ2-7; no clear D. CDR3 length equals 18 residues. Germline V gene data show CDR1 as SGHRS and CDR2 as YFSETQ. Trimming stripped 0 bases from V and 4 bases from J, with 23 bases between. The CDR3 sequence: CASSLGQDSVSSKYEQYF. CDR3 DNA sequence: TGCGCCAGCAGCTTGGGTCAGGATTCTGTCTCCTCCAAGTACGAGCAGTACTTC.

The V and J genes are TRBV7-3 and TRBJ2-1, with 9 bases that match TRBD2. Trimming at V came to 3 bases and at J to 10 bases, leaving 7 bases not matched to a gene. Germline V gene sequence: CDR1 SGHTA, CDR2 FQGTGA. The CDR3 is made up of 14 amino acids. The CDR3 DNA sequence: TGTGCCAGCAGCTTGGGGACTAGCAGGTCAGAGCAGTTCTTC. This encodes CASSLGTSRSEQFF.

This clone occurred once. The rearrangement uses TRBV15 and TRBJ2-5; D is undetermined. This CDR3 region has 12 residues. Per germline, CDR1 LNHNV and CDR2 YYDKDF (reference sequence). V shed 0 bases and J shed 9 bases, with 8 bases lying between them. CDR3 protein: CATSRDRASQYF. The DNA of the CDR3 is TGTGCCACCAGCAGAGATAGAGCCTCCCAGTACTTC.

This clone came up a few times. This chain uses TRBV7-8 with TRBJ1-5, with D tentatively TRBD1 (6 bases). V dropped 6 bases and J dropped 2 bases, with 11 bases sitting between them. The CDR3 length is 14 residues. The V gene's germline CDR1 is SGHVS and CDR2 FQNEAQ. The CDR3 nucleotides read TGTGCCAGCAGTCCGGACAGACGCAATCAGCCCCAGCATTTT. It codes for CASSPDRRNQPQHF.

J is TRBJ1-5 and V is TRBV19, with 7 bases that match TRBD1. The CDR3 totals 16 residues. After removal of 6 bases from V and 0 bases from J, the junction contained 8 bases not matched to a gene. Germline values: CDR1 LNHDA, CDR2 SQIVND (reference sequence). The CDR3 DNA sequence: TGTGCCAGTAGAAAAGGGGGCTGGGGTAGCAATCAGCCCCAGCATTTT. It specifies CASRKGGWGSNQPQHF.

The V call is TRBV15, the J call TRBJ2-2; 7 bases fit TRBD1. The CDR3 is 16 amino acids. Germline assignment: CDR1 LNHNV and CDR2 YYDKDF (reference sequence). Trimming took 2 bases from V and 1 from J; bases not matched to a gene: 4. CDR3 residues: CATSRRTGENTGELFF. CDR3 DNA sequence: TGTGCCACCAGCAGACGAACAGGGGAGAACACCGGGGAGCTGTTTTTT.